This TCR beta chain was observed in a study of cytomegalovirus exposure and HLA in healthy donors. Study results and limitations: The study labeled 150 or so TCR beta chains cytomegalovirus-associated.

V gave up 3 bases and J gave up 5 bases; unmatched junction bases: 5. This CDR3 region has 14 residues. CDR1 and CDR2 (germline): SGHDT, YYEEEE. In regard to this clone: Its matching antigen is unknown.

The PCR made use of 60 Vbeta and 13 Jbeta primers. Per the authors' pipeline: An analysis that came later counted roughly 80 million unique TCR beta chains, approximately 11 million shared. Assay: immunoSEQ multiplex PCR; the TCRdb copy retains only in-frame clones and omits some. V and J calls and clone size follow that table, whereas D and trimming were derived from the DNA. The sample totals some 150,000 clones. The chain is built from TRBV5-6 and TRBJ2-5; 9 nucleotides agree with TRBD1. The specimen was PBMCs. This receptor was identified in a woman younger than 35 in good health and CMV-seronegative. This CDR3 reads CASSSGQGGETQYF. CDR3 DNA: TGTGCCAGCAGCTCGGGACAGGGCGGCGAGACCCAGTACTTC.